The subject of this entry is one T cell receptor beta chain. What antigen it recognizes has not been identified. Base qualities are not provided; no much larger clone lies one nucleotide away. TCRdb records Illumina NovaSeq 6000 as the sequencer. Using 5'RACE with constant-segment primers, TCRalpha and TCRbeta cDNA libraries were constructed, with sample barcodes and unique molecular identifiers added in the process. RNA was extracted from every sample with Trizol reagent. Library amplification was performed in two PCR steps, and a second sample barcode and Illumina TruSeq adapters were introduced in the second step. Libraries were sequenced on an Illumina NovaSeq with 2 x 150 bp paired-end reads. Processing in the source paper ran as follows. Reads were demultiplexed and collapsed into UMI-guided consensus sequences with migec v1.2.7. Using mixcr v2.1.11, the UMI consensuses were aligned to TRA and TRB V and J templates and assembled into clonotypes. Clonotypes were classified as expanded or contracted when called significant by both edgeR and NoisET, with noise models trained on biological replicates. edgeR calls used a false discovery rate-adjusted p below 0.01 and a log2 fold-change threshold of 1. As an exploratory analysis of dynamics, max-normalized trajectories of the 1000 most abundant clonotypes were examined by PCA with hierarchical clustering. Each responding clone was given a CD4 or CD8 phenotype based on the CD4+ and CD8+ repertoires, which had been sequenced separately. TCRdb handled the public reads itself, with Q25 trimming in fastp and clone calling in MiXCR, and kept productive beta chains. All rows with the same CDR3 protein become a single entry with the most common DNA and genes. TCRdb, rather than the study authors, made the V and J calls. The sample table contains about 190,000 distinct CDR3 sequences; only one count was recorded for 15% to 20% of them. The top ten clones comprise roughly 2.3% of the sample.

The CDR3, from cysteine to phenylalanine, totals 15 residues. The CDR3 DNA has 45 bases and is translated from base 1. The V and J ends are trimmed by 2 bases and 2 bases, leaving 12 bases between them. CDR1 and CDR2 were assigned from the germline V gene as KGHSH and LQKENI. Ficoll-Paque density gradient centrifugation was the method used to isolate PBMCs. The data derive from a study of T-cell memory formation after mild COVID-19 (dated by TCRdb to the early 2020s). With regard to the full study: TCR sequence clusters from the two donors were found to be largely donor specific. In two donors, T-cell clones that expanded and contracted after mild COVID-19 were followed by sequencing TCRalpha and TCRbeta repertoires longitudinally. The cohort comprised two young, previously healthy adult volunteers, one female and one male.

The full study reports these points: Clones contracting from day 15 to 85 had balanced CD4/CD8 phenotypes, while a second wave expanding from day 15 to 37 was biased towards CD4+. Only a couple of mild cases were covered by the study, and larger cohorts that include severe cases with pre-infection samples were considered necessary. Some responding clones were detected in pre-infection memory, which suggested that pre-existing cross-reactive memory T cells had joined the SARS-CoV-2 response. SARS-CoV-2 specificity was not confirmed for the second-wave clones peaking on day 37. Contracting CD4+ clones appeared mostly in the CM and EM memory subsets, whereas CD8+ clones were enriched in EMRA.

This receptor was identified in an adult woman who had mild COVID-19 (a few samples of this study predate the infection). The sample titles of this study are shuffled in the database, so cell type and time point are left out; the donor was told from shared clones. Material for sequencing was PBMCs or a T cell subset sorted from them (not recorded which). The rearranged segments are TRBV18 and TRBJ2-5, with the D assignment possibly TRBD1 or TRBD2, given 5 matching bases for each. Here is the DNA: TGTGCCAGCTCACCAGAGCGGACAAGACAAGAGACCCAGTACTTC. It encodes CASSPERTRQETQYF.